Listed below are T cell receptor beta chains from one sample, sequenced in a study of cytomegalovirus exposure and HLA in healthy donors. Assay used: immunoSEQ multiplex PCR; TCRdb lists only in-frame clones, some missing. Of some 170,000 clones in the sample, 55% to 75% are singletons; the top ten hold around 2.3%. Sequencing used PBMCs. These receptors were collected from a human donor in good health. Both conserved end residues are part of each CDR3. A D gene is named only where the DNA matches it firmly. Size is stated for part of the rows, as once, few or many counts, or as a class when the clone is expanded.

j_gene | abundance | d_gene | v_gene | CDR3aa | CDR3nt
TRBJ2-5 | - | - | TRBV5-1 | CASSLWGSGQETQYF | TGCGCCAGCAGCTTGTGGGGTAGCGGCCAAGAGACCCAGTACTTC
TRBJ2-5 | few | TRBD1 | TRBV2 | CASSSGQGETQYF | TGTGCCAGCAGCTCGGGACAGGGAGAGACCCAGTACTTC
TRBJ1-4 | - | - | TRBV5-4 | CASSHFLGGEKLFF | TGTGCCAGCAGTCACTTTCTGGGGGGAGAAAAACTGTTTTTT
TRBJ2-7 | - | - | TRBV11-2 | CASSLGIGDYEQYF | TGTGCCAGCAGCTTAGGGATAGGGGACTACGAGCAGTACTTC
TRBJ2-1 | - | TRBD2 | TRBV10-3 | CAISEGGGGHNEQFF | TGTGCCATCAGTGAGGGGGGGGGTGGCCACAATGAGCAGTTCTTC
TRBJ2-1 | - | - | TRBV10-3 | CAISNSGTAYNEQFF | TGTGCCATCAGCAATTCGGGGACTGCCTACAATGAGCAGTTCTTC
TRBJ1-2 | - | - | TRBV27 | CASNPTRWGGDGCTF | TGTGCCAGCAACCCGACCCGGTGGGGGGGAGATGGCTGCACCTTC
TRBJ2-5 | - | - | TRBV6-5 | CASSYFRDSETQYF | TGTGCCAGCAGTTACTTCCGGGACTCGGAGACCCAGTACTTC
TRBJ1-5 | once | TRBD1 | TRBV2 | CASSTEPGQASNQPQHF | TGTGCCAGCAGTACCGAACCGGGACAGGCGAGCAATCAGCCCCAGCATTTT
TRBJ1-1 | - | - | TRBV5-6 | CASSLVWQAHTEAFF | TGTGCCAGCAGCTTGGTATGGCAGGCCCACACTGAAGCTTTCTTT
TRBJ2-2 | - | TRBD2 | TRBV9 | CASSGPWDYNTGELFF | TGTGCCAGCAGCGGACCTTGGGACTATAACACCGGGGAGCTGTTTTTT
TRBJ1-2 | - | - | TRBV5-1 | CASSLDSVTNYGYTF | TGCGCCAGCAGCTTGGATTCGGTCACTAACTATGGCTACACCTTC
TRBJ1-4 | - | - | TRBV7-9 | CASSRKKENEKLFF | TGTGCCAGCAGCCGAAAGAAGGAGAATGAAAAACTGTTTTTT
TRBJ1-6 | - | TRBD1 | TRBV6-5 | CASSYRFQGAGSPLHF | TGTGCCAGCAGTTACCGGTTTCAGGGGGCAGGTTCACCCCTCCACTTT
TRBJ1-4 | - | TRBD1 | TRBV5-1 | CASSLDGTGTEKLFF | TGCGCCAGCAGCTTGGATGGGACAGGGACTGAAAAACTGTTTTTT
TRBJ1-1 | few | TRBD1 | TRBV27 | CASSIRYRGRLEAFF | TGTGCCAGCAGCATCCGATACAGGGGGCGGCTTGAAGCTTTCTTT
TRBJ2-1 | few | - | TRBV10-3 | CAISDGAKQGEWNEQFF | TGTGCCATCAGTGATGGCGCTAAACAGGGCGAGTGGAATGAGCAGTTCTTC
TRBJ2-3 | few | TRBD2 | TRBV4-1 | CASSQEASSGNTDTQYF | TGCGCCAGCAGCCAAGAAGCGTCTAGCGGAAACACAGATACGCAGTATTTT
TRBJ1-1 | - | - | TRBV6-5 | CASSYSLDRNTEAFF | TGTGCCAGCAGTTACTCTCTCGACAGGAACACTGAAGCTTTCTTT
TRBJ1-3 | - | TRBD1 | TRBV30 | CAWRRRTGGYSWPGNTIYF | TGTGCCTGGAGACGTAGGACAGGGGGGTATAGCTGGCCTGGAAACACCATATATTTT
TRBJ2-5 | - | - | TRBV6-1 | CASSELGEGQYF | TGTGCCAGCAGTGAATTAGGTGAGGGACAGTACTTC
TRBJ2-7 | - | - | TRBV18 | CASSPSRGSYEQYF | TGTGCCAGCTCACCTTCACGCGGGTCCTACGAGCAGTACTTC
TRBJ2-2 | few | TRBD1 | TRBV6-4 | CASSAQGAGELFF | TGTGCCAGCAGCGCACAGGGGGCGGGGGAGCTGTTTTTT
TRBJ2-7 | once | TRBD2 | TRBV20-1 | CSARLAAEQYF | TGCAGTGCCAGACTAGCGGCCGAGCAGTACTTC
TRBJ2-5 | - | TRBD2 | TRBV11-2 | CASSLVLAGGQETQYF | TGTGCCAGCAGCTTAGTTCTCGCGGGGGGCCAAGAGACCCAGTACTTC
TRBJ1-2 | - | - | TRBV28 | CASSPSGEGVYGYTF | TGTGCCAGCAGTCCCTCGGGGGAGGGGGTCTATGGCTACACCTTC
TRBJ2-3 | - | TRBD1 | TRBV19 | CASDRGNTDTQYF | TGTGCCAGTGACAGGGGCAACACAGATACGCAGTATTTT
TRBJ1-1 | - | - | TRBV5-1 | CASSLEGRGSTEAFF | TGCGCCAGCAGCTTAGAGGGCAGGGGAAGCACTGAAGCTTTCTTT
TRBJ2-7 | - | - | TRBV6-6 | CASSYVVQGEQYF | TGTGCCAGCAGTTACGTGGTCCAGGGCGAGCAGTACTTC
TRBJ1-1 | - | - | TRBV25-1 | CASSASVRVTEAFF | TGTGCCAGCAGTGCCTCCGTACGGGTCACTGAAGCTTTCTTT
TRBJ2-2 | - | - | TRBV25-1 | CASSEWGGISNGELFF | TGTGCCAGCAGTGAATGGGGGGGCATATCTAACGGGGAGCTGTTTTTT
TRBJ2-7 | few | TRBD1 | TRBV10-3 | CAISVDRDYEQYF | TGTGCCATCAGTGTGGACAGGGACTACGAGCAGTACTTC
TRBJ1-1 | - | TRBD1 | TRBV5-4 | CASRPPGQGLNTEAFF | TGTGCCAGCAGACCCCCGGGACAGGGACTGAACACTGAAGCTTTCTTT
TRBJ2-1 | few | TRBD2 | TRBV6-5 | CASSLTRGGHGEQFF | TGTGCCAGCAGTCTGACGCGGGGGGGCCATGGCGAGCAGTTCTTC
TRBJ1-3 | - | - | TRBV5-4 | CASSSREYTRNTIYF | TGTGCCAGCAGCTCCCGGGAGTACACGCGAAACACCATATATTTT
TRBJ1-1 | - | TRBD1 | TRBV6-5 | CASRTGGWDTEAFF | TGTGCCAGCAGAACAGGGGGATGGGACACTGAAGCTTTCTTT
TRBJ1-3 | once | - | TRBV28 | CASSFGRGAIYF | TGTGCCAGCAGTTTTGGTCGAGGCGCCATATATTTT
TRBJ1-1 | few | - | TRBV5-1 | CASRAGSMDFNTEAFF | TGCGCCAGCAGGGCCGGGTCTATGGATTTCAACACTGAAGCTTTCTTT
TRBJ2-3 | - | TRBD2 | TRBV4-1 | CASRASGGTDTQYF | TGCGCCAGCAGGGCCAGCGGGGGTACAGATACGCAGTATTTT
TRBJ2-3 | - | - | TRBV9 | CASSVVSRGTDTQYF | TGTGCCAGCAGCGTAGTGTCGAGGGGCACAGATACGCAGTATTTT
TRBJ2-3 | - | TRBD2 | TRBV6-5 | CASRAGVADTQYF | TGTGCCAGCAGAGCGGGGGTGGCAGATACGCAGTATTTT
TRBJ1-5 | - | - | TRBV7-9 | CASSPLAGGQPQHF | TGTGCCAGCAGCCCCCTTGCGGGGGGGCAGCCCCAGCATTTT
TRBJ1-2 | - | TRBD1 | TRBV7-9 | CASSQTTGTGVDGYTF | TGTGCCAGCAGCCAAACCACCGGGACAGGAGTCGATGGCTACACCTTC
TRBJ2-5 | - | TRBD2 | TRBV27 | CASSLGIERGETQYF | TGTGCCAGCAGTTTAGGAATCGAGCGGGGAGAGACCCAGTACTTC
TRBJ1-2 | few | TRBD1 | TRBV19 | CASSKGTANYGYTF | TGTGCCAGTAGTAAGGGGACAGCTAACTATGGCTACACCTTC
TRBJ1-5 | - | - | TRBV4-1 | CASSPHGETGQPQHF | TGCGCCAGCAGCCCGCACGGAGAAACGGGTCAGCCCCAGCATTTT